This T cell receptor (beta chain) was obtained from a study of blood T cells in healthy people across ages. The CDR3 is 19 amino acids. From germline, CDR1 is MDHEN and CDR2 SYDVKM. V was pared by 7 bases and J by 6 bases, with 34 bases between. Points from the study as a whole: Among T cells, TCR beta diversity per million cells dropped roughly linearly as age rose. Without sorted subsets, naive and antigen-experienced compartments could not be conclusively compared. Both higher diversity and more naive CD4+ cells marked long-lived donors when set against aged donors.

As to this clonotype: Antigen unknown.

Together with a sample-barcoded 5' primer, a J-beta primer mix was included in a second PCR lasting roughly 6 to 12 cycles. TCRdb used MiXCR to reprocess the 5' RACE reads, holding one entry per CDR3 protein. Altogether approximately 2,000,000 distinct CDR3 sequences are present, around 40% being singletons, with the ten largest covering about 21%. Sequences were obtained from blood. This clonotype originated in a human donor in good health. The J gene is TRBJ2-7, the V gene TRBV28; D perhaps matches TRBD2 (5 bases). DNA for the CDR3: TGTGCCAGCACCTGGTCGGGCCGGCGCAGTGGGCTCCGAGGACTCGAGCAGTACTTC. The encoded protein is CASTWSGRRSGLRGLEQYF.